What follows is one TCR beta chain and its context. The DNA is left out, because the CDR3 cannot be placed on it with certainty; the CDR3 is given as TCRdb lists it. The record originates from a study of blood T cells in healthy people across ages. In germline, CDR1 is SQVTM, CDR2 ANQGSEA. The CDR3 contains 13 residues when both ends are counted. Russia was home to the donors, healthy Caucasian individuals aged roughly 6 to 95. The use of a sample-barcoded 5' primer and a J-beta primer mix characterized a second PCR of roughly 6 to 11 cycles. Via MiXCR, TCRdb re-called the 5' RACE reads, giving one row per CDR3 protein. The profile shows under 800,000 distinct CDR3 sequences, roughly two fifths of them singletons.

This chain joins TRBV29-1 and TRBJ1-2. The origin of this receptor is a woman in her sixties or seventies in good health. The sample consisted of blood. CDR3 sequence: CSVEDRRFYGCTF.